This TCR beta chain is from a study of Ad26.COV2.S vaccination and SARS-CoV-2 variants. About the research overall: The authors gave Ad26.COV2.S intramuscularly, either once or twice 56 days apart. Regarding the study as a whole: Reported post-vaccination CD8+ and CD4+ T cell responses to spike showed substantial breadth. Spike-specific TCR breadth was greater in vaccine than placebo recipients.

To note about this clone: Its target is unknown.

Treatment reported: roughly 20 received Ad26.COV2.S at low or high dose, single or two shots; a few received placebo; per-sample allocation not given. On day 63 after the first injection, vaccine and placebo recipients gave samples. Assay used: immunoSEQ multiplex PCR; TCRdb lists only in-frame clones, some missing. The sample shows 250,000 or so clones, around 85% of them seen only once. Trimming left V 1 base short and J 6 bases short, with 16 bases between. Germline V gives CDR1 MGHRA, CDR2 YSYEKL. The CDR3 is made up of 16 amino acids. V and J are TRBV4-1 and TRBJ1-5; no clear D gene. The clonotype comes from a person between 18 and 59 years old who received the Ad26.COV2.S COVID-19 vaccine or a placebo. The source material was peripheral blood, sampled in a trial of Ad26.COV2.S vaccine versus placebo. The CDR3 DNA follows: TGCGCCAGCAGCCAAGGGCCCGGGAGGGTGAGTCAGCCCCAGCATTTT. This encodes CASSQGPGRVSQPQHF.